This is a list of T cell receptor beta chains from one sample in a study of T cell responses to AZD1222 COVID-19 vaccine. Produced via immunoSEQ multiplex PCR; TCRdb's table is partial and in-frame only. This table has 100,000 to 150,000 clones, around 92% appearing once. This material consisted of peripheral blood, taken on day 0 of AZD1222 vaccination. The receptors originated from an adult in good health. Each CDR3 is given with its conserved first and last residue. The D gene is left open where the match is weak. The size entry is marked missing in some rows and otherwise reads once, few, many or a size class.

>NA|NA|TRBV19|TRBJ1-1
CASLENTEAFF
TGTGCCAGCCTCGAAAACACTGAAGCTTTCTTT
>NA|few|TRBV19|TRBJ2-7
CASSIQGKGEQYF
TGTGCCAGTAGTATCCAGGGAAAGGGGGAGCAGTACTTC
>NA|NA|TRBV12-5|TRBJ1-5
CASGLVGHNQPQHF
TGTGCTAGTGGTTTGGTGGGACACAATCAGCCCCAGCATTTT
>NA|NA|TRBV13|TRBJ2-7
CASSPRDGYLYEQYF
TGTGCCAGCAGCCCCCGGGACGGATACCTCTACGAGCAGTACTTC
>TRBD1|NA|TRBV10-3|TRBJ1-4
CAISESDRINEKLFF
TGTGCCATCAGTGAGTCGGACAGGATTAATGAAAAACTGTTTTTT
>NA|NA|TRBV7-2|TRBJ2-7
CASSLTDRPKYEQYF
TGTGCCAGCAGCTTAACGGACAGACCTAAATACGAGCAGTACTTC
>NA|NA|TRBV3-1/TRBV3-2|TRBJ2-3
CASSPGEADTQYF
TGTGCCAGCAGTCCCGGGGAGGCGGATACGCAGTATTTT
>TRBD2|NA|TRBV3-1/TRBV3-2|TRBJ2-1
CASSQPRASGRSYNEQFF
TGTGCCAGCAGCCAGCCCCGGGCTAGCGGGAGATCTTACAATGAGCAGTTCTTC
>TRBD2|NA|TRBV5-1|TRBJ2-7
CASSLRSQTSGRSYEQYF
TGCGCCAGCAGCTTGAGATCCCAAACTAGCGGGAGGTCCTACGAGCAGTACTTC
>TRBD1|NA|TRBV27|TRBJ1-2
CASRGQGSNGYTF
TGTGCCAGCAGGGGACAGGGGTCTAATGGCTACACCTTC
>NA|NA|TRBV7-3|TRBJ2-5
CASSLAGAETQYF
TGTGCCAGCAGCTTGGCGGGGGCCGAGACCCAGTACTTC
>TRBD2|NA|TRBV11-2|TRBJ2-5
CASSLGTSGMAGETQYF
TGTGCCAGCAGCTTAGGGACTAGCGGGATGGCAGGGGAGACCCAGTACTTC
>NA|once|TRBV5-6|TRBJ2-7
CASSPVSAARRYEQYF
TGTGCCAGCAGTCCTGTATCAGCGGCGAGGAGATACGAGCAGTACTTC
>TRBD1|NA|TRBV28|TRBJ2-7
CASSFLDRGGYEQYF
TGTGCCAGCAGTTTCCTAGACAGGGGAGGTTACGAGCAGTACTTC
>NA|NA|TRBV11-2|TRBJ1-6
CASSLDRDLYGDSPLHF
TGTGCCAGCAGCTTAGACAGGGACCTATATGGGGATTCACCCCTCCACTTT
>NA|NA|TRBV29-1|TRBJ1-1
CSVVDMNTEAFF
TGCAGCGTAGTTGACATGAACACTGAAGCTTTCTTT
>NA|NA|TRBV5-8|TRBJ1-5
CASIRPGDGDQPQHF
TGTGCCAGCATCAGACCGGGGGACGGCGACCAGCCCCAGCATTTT
>TRBD1|NA|TRBV7-6|TRBJ1-2
CASSLAAEGAERGYGYTF
TGTGCCAGCAGCTTAGCGGCGGAGGGGGCCGAACGTGGCTATGGCTACACCTTC
>NA|NA|TRBV4-1|TRBJ1-1
CASRAGRTNTEAFF
TGCGCCAGCCGGGCGGGGAGGACGAACACTGAAGCTTTCTTT
>NA|NA|TRBV10-3|TRBJ2-1
CAISLSVGQGNEQFF
TGTGCCATCAGCCTCTCGGTGGGACAAGGCAATGAGCAGTTCTTC
>TRBD2|NA|TRBV9|TRBJ2-2
CASSVGLLAAGRELFF
TGTGCCAGCAGCGTAGGCTTGCTAGCGGCTGGCCGGGAGCTGTTTTTT
>NA|NA|TRBV19|TRBJ1-2
CASSINFEEGTYGYTF
TGTGCCAGTAGTATAAACTTCGAGGAGGGCACCTATGGCTACACCTTC
>TRBD1|NA|TRBV18|TRBJ1-4
CASSQPNPRTGLNEKLFF
TGTGCCAGCTCACAACCGAACCCCAGGACAGGCCTTAATGAAAAACTGTTTTTT
>TRBD2|NA|TRBV7-6|TRBJ2-3
CASSSMTSGIRTDTQYF
TGTGCCAGCAGCTCCATGACTAGCGGGATACGCACAGATACGCAGTATTTT
>NA|NA|TRBV12-3/TRBV12-4|TRBJ1-5
CASSWGQGQPQHF
TGTGCCAGCAGTTGGGGGCAGGGTCAGCCCCAGCATTTT
>NA|NA|TRBV19|TRBJ2-1
CASTGLVEWGNEQFF
TGTGCCAGTACTGGACTTGTCGAGTGGGGCAATGAGCAGTTCTTC
>NA|NA|TRBV7-9|TRBJ2-5
CASSPGGTQYF
TGTGCCAGCAGCCCCGGAGGGACCCAGTACTTC
>NA|few|TRBV29-1|TRBJ1-2
CSEGAAHGYTF
TGCAGCGAGGGAGCCGCGCATGGCTACACCTTC
>NA|NA|TRBV3-1/TRBV3-2|TRBJ1-4
CASSQDLRGSEATNEKLFF
TGTGCCAGCAGCCAAGATCTAAGGGGCTCCGAGGCAACTAATGAAAAACTGTTTTTT
>TRBD1|once|TRBV10-3|TRBJ2-1
CAISLEGGVNEQFF
TGTGCCATCAGCTTGGAAGGGGGCGTCAATGAGCAGTTCTTC
>NA|NA|TRBV16|TRBJ2-2
CASSQFWRGTYTGELFF
TGTGCCAGCAGCCAATTCTGGCGAGGCACCTACACCGGGGAGCTGTTTTTT
>NA|NA|TRBV5-1|TRBJ1-2
CASSLLGDGYGYTF
TGCGCCAGCAGCTTGTTAGGGGACGGCTATGGCTACACCTTC
>NA|NA|TRBV7-3|TRBJ1-2
CASSLGEGNNYGYTF
TGTGCCAGCAGCTTAGGGGAGGGAAATAACTATGGCTACACCTTC
>NA|NA|TRBV24-1|TRBJ1-1
CAITEGVNTEAFF
TGTGCCATCACGGAGGGGGTGAACACTGAAGCTTTCTTT
>NA|NA|TRBV4-3|TRBJ1-2
CASSQLYSTNYGYTF
TGCGCCAGCAGCCAACTGTACTCTACTAACTATGGCTACACCTTC
>NA|NA|TRBV9|TRBJ2-1
CASSVPGDEQFF
TGTGCCAGCAGCGTCCCCGGGGATGAGCAGTTCTTC
>TRBD1|NA|TRBV6-5|TRBJ2-7
CASSYGQGGPYEQYF
TGTGCCAGCAGTTACGGACAGGGTGGACCCTACGAGCAGTACTTC
>NA|NA|TRBV18|TRBJ2-2
CASSRDPNTGELFF
TGTGCCAGTTCCCGGGACCCGAACACCGGGGAGCTGTTTTTT
>NA|NA|TRBV9|TRBJ1-1
CASSPRSGVNTEAFF
TGTGCCAGCAGCCCACGGTCGGGGGTGAACACTGAAGCTTTCTTT
>NA|NA|TRBV2|TRBJ1-2
CASSSYVNYGYTF
TGTGCCAGCAGCTCATACGTTAACTATGGCTACACCTTC
>NA|NA|TRBV7-5|TRBJ1-2
CARNALYYGYTF
TGTGCCAGAAACGCCCTCTACTATGGCTACACCTTC
>TRBD2|few|TRBV5-1|TRBJ2-7
CASSFAGLAGDEQYF
TGCGCCAGCAGCTTTGCGGGACTAGCGGGAGATGAGCAGTACTTC
>NA|NA|TRBV19|TRBJ1-1
CASSGGAGILNTEAFF
TGTGCCAGTAGTGGTGGGGCAGGTATATTGAACACTGAAGCTTTCTTT